This entry is about one T cell receptor beta chain. The sample belongs to a study of blood T cell repertoires in COVID-19. Study context: Specimens from acute and convalescent COVID-19 originated in the United States, Italy and Spain. T cells, B-cell-depleted T cells, or PBMCs provided the cDNA or gDNA that served as material.

The germline V and J ends were trimmed by 6 bases and 7 bases, with 15 bases remaining between them. The germline V gene encodes CDR1 SNHLY and CDR2 FYNNEI. This CDR3 spans 14 amino acids. Methods used by the authors: Amplification from reference gene primers served as the basis for estimated nucleated cell counts. The data were produced by immunoSEQ multiplex PCR, yet TCRdb's version contains in-frame clones alone and is incomplete. Clonal size and the V and J genes are those of that table, whereas D and trimming came from the DNA. The sample carries under 150,000 clones, 85% recorded once. Sequencing used peripheral blood. This clonotype was sampled from an elderly man with acute or convalescent COVID-19. This chain connects TRBV2 to TRBJ1-4, with D perhaps TRBD1 (5 bases). DNA for the CDR3: TGTGCCAGCAGACCCGGGACGGGAGTTGAAAAACTGTTTTTT. Translated, it gives CASRPGTGVEKLFF.